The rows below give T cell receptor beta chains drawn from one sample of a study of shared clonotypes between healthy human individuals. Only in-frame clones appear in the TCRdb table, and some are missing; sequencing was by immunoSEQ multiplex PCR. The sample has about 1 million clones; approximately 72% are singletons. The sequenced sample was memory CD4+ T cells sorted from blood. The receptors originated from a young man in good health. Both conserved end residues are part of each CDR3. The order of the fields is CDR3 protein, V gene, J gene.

CDR3: CASLRPYQETQYF
V: TRBV5-6
J: TRBJ2-5

CDR3: CASSLGEIGTEAFF
V: TRBV7-8
J: TRBJ1-1

CDR3: CASLSQGSNEQFF
V: TRBV28
J: TRBJ2-1

CDR3: CASSYSKQNGYTF
V: TRBV6-5
J: TRBJ1-2

CDR3: CASNRSGFTDGYTF
V: TRBV6-8
J: TRBJ1-2

CDR3: CASRGRGDGTEAFF
V: TRBV6-6
J: TRBJ1-1

CDR3: CASSRPEVANYGYTF
V: TRBV4-1
J: TRBJ1-2

CDR3: CASKGDTYEQYF
V: TRBV28
J: TRBJ2-7

CDR3: CSVEVWGGYNEQFF
V: TRBV29-1
J: TRBJ2-1

CDR3: CASSPGAGRADTQYF
V: TRBV4-1
J: TRBJ2-3

CDR3: CASSLIGRTYEQYF
V: TRBV13
J: TRBJ2-7

CDR3: CASSFGDIYEQYF
V: TRBV7-2
J: TRBJ2-7

CDR3: CASSSGTPLDYNEQFF
V: TRBV6-5
J: TRBJ2-1

CDR3: CASSLTQGAYGYTF
V: TRBV27
J: TRBJ1-2

CDR3: CASSPGSTYGYTF
V: TRBV18
J: TRBJ1-2

CDR3: CASRGKGVAKNIQYF
V: TRBV2
J: TRBJ2-4

CDR3: CASSPDQGSNYGYTF
V: TRBV6-5
J: TRBJ1-2

CDR3: CASNVAGEHEQYF
V: TRBV6-5
J: TRBJ2-7

CDR3: CASSYPPTGANSPLHF
V: TRBV6-6
J: TRBJ1-6

CDR3: CASSLSGTGGGEQYF
V: TRBV7-3
J: TRBJ2-7

CDR3: CASSVTQGALTEAFF
V: TRBV18
J: TRBJ1-1

CDR3: CASSLEGQGEFF
V: TRBV5-1
J: TRBJ2-1

CDR3: CASSQRLNTGELFF
V: TRBV14
J: TRBJ2-2

CDR3: CASSYLGTGDYEQYF
V: TRBV5-4
J: TRBJ2-7

CDR3: CASSLAMDRLNTEAFF
V: TRBV7-8
J: TRBJ1-1

CDR3: CASSLDQGWNGYTF
V: TRBV7-9
J: TRBJ1-2